This record looks at one TCR beta chain sequence and its context. This entry is derived from a study of blood T cell repertoires in COVID-19. Study-level background: PBMCs, B-cell-depleted T cells, or T cells provided the cDNA or gDNA that made up the material.

Produced via immunoSEQ multiplex PCR; TCRdb's table is partial and in-frame only. The sample has some 270,000 clones, under 95% seen once; the top ten hold approximately 3%. Individuals aged about 18 to 89 years were recruited from 24 US areas. Up to 2 weeks before entering the study, exposed participants had met a COVID-19 case. Germline V gives CDR1 SNHLY, CDR2 FYNNEI. The V gene end was trimmed by 7 bases and the J gene end by 0 bases; junction bases not matched to a gene: 5. CDR3 length: 15 residues. The chain combines TRBV2 with TRBJ2-4; 8 bases map to TRBD2. The sample taken for sequencing was PBMCs or T cells enriched from blood (not recorded which). The clonotype originates from a man aged 35-49 years who had been exposed to COVID-19. CDR3 loop: CASTGGRGAKNIQYF. The CDR3 bases are TGTGCCAGCACGGGAGGGAGGGGAGCCAAAAACATTCAGTACTTC.